This entry features one T cell receptor (beta chain) sequence. These data belong to a study of OX40 agonist ivuxolimab in advanced cancers. The overall study: Every 2 weeks, patients received ivuxolimab intravenously, dosed at 0.01 to 10 mg/kg. At 65% to 85% male, the cohort had a mean age of 60 years, ranging from about 23 to 79.

With 3 bases removed from V and 4 bases from J, the gap between germline ends came to 11 bases. Germline V lookup: CDR1 SGDLS, CDR2 YYNGEE. CDR3 size: 14 residues. Autoimmune disease history or systemic immunosuppression disqualified patients. Using immunoSEQ multiplex PCR, the repertoire was profiled, and TCRdb retains in-frame clones only, with some absent. The data show about 24,000 clones, about 83% seen once. The sequencing used CD4+ or CD8+ T cells sorted from blood, collected in a trial of the OX40 agonist ivuxolimab. This TCR was sampled from an adult with an advanced solid tumor such as melanoma, head and neck, liver or kidney cancer. The chain combines TRBV9 with TRBJ1-3, with D perhaps matching TRBD1 (6 bases). The CDR3 DNA reads as TGTGCCAGCAGCGGGGCCGGGACAGGAAACACCATATATTTT. Translating gives CASSGAGTGNTIYF.